A single sample is the source of the 6 T cell receptor beta chains below, sequenced in a study of T cell changes during pregnancy in multiple sclerosis. Sequencing was performed with immunoSEQ multiplex PCR; in TCRdb, only in-frame clones are kept and a portion is missing. The sample holds around 100,000 clones, 90% to 95% seen once. The sequencing used peripheral blood, collected in the third trimester of pregnancy. The source of these receptors is a female donor with multiple sclerosis, enrolled in a pregnancy study.

This sequence joins TRBV7-3 and TRBJ1-3; D not resolved. V was trimmed by 1 base and J by 4 bases, leaving 11 bases between them. Germline CDR1 SGHTA, CDR2 FQGTGA. This CDR3 has 15 amino acids. As DNA, the CDR3 is TGTGCCAGCAGCTTAAGGGGAGGTGCGGGAAACACCATATATTTT. Amino acid sequence: CASSLRGGAGNTIYF. The variable domain in full, completed from reference TRBV7-3 and TRBJ1-3, reads GAGVSQTPSNKVTEKGKYVELRCDPISGHTALYWYRQSLGQGPEFLIYFQGTGAADDSGLPNDRFFAVRPEGSVSTLKIQRTERGDSAVYLCASSLRGGAGNTIYFGEGSWLTVV.

The V gene is TRBV27, the J gene TRBJ1-2, with D tentatively TRBD1 (5 bases). V lost 7 bases and J lost 4, with 16 bases in between. Germline CDR1 and CDR2: MNHEY and SMNVEV (reference sequence). The CDR3 has 14 amino acids. The CDR3 coding sequence is TGTGCCAGCAATCGTCGGGGGGAGGGCTATGGCTACACCTTC. It specifies CASNRRGEGYGYTF.

The chain links TRBV7-6 to TRBJ2-3, with TRBD2 identical over 13 bases. The length of the CDR3 is 18 residues. Germline V gene sequence: CDR1 SGHVS, CDR2 FNYEAQ. Germline trimming cut 5 bases from V and 2 bases from J; bases unmatched to any gene: 10. CDR3 amino acids: CASSHPGTSGMHTDTQYF. Written as DNA, the CDR3 is TGTGCCAGCAGCCATCCCGGGACTAGCGGGATGCACACAGATACGCAGTATTTT.

V is TRBV5-1 and J is TRBJ1-1; D gene ambiguous. Germline V gene data show CDR1 as SGHRS and CDR2 as YFSETQ. This CDR3 is built from 15 residues. The germline V and J ends were trimmed by 0 bases and 2 bases, with 11 bases remaining between them. The CDR3 region has the DNA TGCGCCAGCAGCTTGGGACTCGCAGTTAACACTGAAGCTTTCTTT. It encodes CASSLGLAVNTEAFF.

The chain couples TRBV6-1 to TRBJ1-4, with 9 positions matching TRBD1. With V trimmed by 6 bases and J by 7 bases, 6 bases remained unmatched. Germline values: CDR1 MNHNS, CDR2 SASEGT. The CDR3 covers 14 residues. The CDR3 sequence is CASRLRDRVEKLFF. CDR3 nucleotides: TGTGCCAGCAGACTCCGGGACAGGGTTGAAAAACTGTTTTTT.

This chain uses TRBV29-1 with TRBJ1-1; D unclear. Trimming left V 7 bases short and J 0 bases short, with 12 bases between. Germline-derived CDR1 and CDR2 are SQVTM and ANQGSEA. This CDR3 contains 13 residues. The CDR3 DNA is TGCAGCGCCCGGGAGAGGTTGAACACTGAAGCTTTCTTT. Its translation: CSARERLNTEAFF.